The 10 T cell receptor beta chains presented below share a single source sample, sequenced in a study of OX40 agonist ivuxolimab in advanced cancers. Only in-frame clones appear in the TCRdb table, and some are missing; sequencing was by immunoSEQ multiplex PCR. The sample contains around 140,000 clones, 90% of which appear only once. This sample comprised CD4+ or CD8+ T cells sorted from blood, obtained in a trial of the OX40 agonist ivuxolimab. The receptors come from an adult with an advanced solid tumor such as melanoma, head and neck, liver or kidney cancer.

In its sample, this clone was seen a few times. V gene TRBV5-1 combines with J gene TRBJ1-2; D unclear. The CDR3 runs to 12 residues. Germline V gene sequence: CDR1 SGHRS, CDR2 YFSETQ. V was pared by 2 bases and J by 1 base, with 3 bases between. In DNA form, the CDR3 reads TGCGCCAGCAGCTTAAATAACTATGGCTACACCTTC. It specifies CASSLNNYGYTF.

This clone was observed a single time. The chain uses TRBV28 and TRBJ1-5, with 7 positions matching TRBD1. Germline V CDR1 and CDR2: MDHEN, SYDVKM. This CDR3 spans 15 amino acids. J lost 4 bases, V lost 4 bases, and 7 bases had no gene match. The CDR3 is CASSSGGQSNQPQHF. The CDR3, as DNA: TGTGCCAGCAGTTCGGGGGGACAGTCTAATCAGCCCCAGCATTTT.

V and J are TRBV7-9 and TRBJ2-1; D is possibly TRBD2 (5 bases). Germline V gene lookup returns CDR1 SEHNR and CDR2 FQNEAQ (reference sequence). The CDR3 covers 12 residues. Trimming took off 5 bases at V and 12 bases at J, with 14 bases between the two ends. This chain's CDR3 is CASSNLREGQFF. The CDR3 DNA follows: TGTGCCAGCAGCAATCTTCGAGAGGGGCAGTTCTTC.

The chain couples TRBV6-5 to TRBJ1-3; D call uncertain. The V and J ends lost 2 bases and 0 bases respectively, with 5 bases between them. Germline values: CDR1 MNHEY, CDR2 SVGAGI. CDR3 length equals 14 residues. Here the CDR3 DNA reads TGTGCCAGCAGTTACGGAGTCTCTGGAAACACCATATATTTT. Protein product: CASSYGVSGNTIYF.

V gene TRBV5-1 combines with J gene TRBJ2-3; unclear D gene. Deletions cut 0 bases from V and 0 bases from J, with 11 bases between. Germline CDR1 SGHRS, CDR2 YFSETQ. The CDR3 consists of 16 residues. CDR3 loop: CASSLGASTSTDTQYF. CDR3 in DNA: TGCGCCAGCAGCTTGGGGGCATCCACTAGCACAGATACGCAGTATTTT.

J is TRBJ2-2 and V is TRBV12-2; TRBD1, the table's D call, was not compared with the DNA. TRBV12-2 is deemed a pseudogene. The CDR3 contains 16 residues. This CDR3 is CASRAGQTTNTGELFF. The CDR3 DNA follows: TGTGCAAGTCGCGCTGGACAAACTACGAACACCGGGGAGCTGTTTTTT.

The J gene is TRBJ2-1, the V gene TRBV28; TRBD2 matches at 8 bases. V was pared by 10 bases and J by 8 bases, with 10 bases of the junction left unmatched. Germline loops: CDR1 MDHEN, CDR2 SYDVKM. The CDR3 consists of 13 residues. DNA of the CDR3: TGTGCCACCAACCTGTCGGGGGGGCATGAGCAGTTCTTC. It is translated as CATNLSGGHEQFF.

Concerning this clone: At one boundary the junction diverges from the germline segment, which might be a read error. This chain joins TRBV28 and TRBJ2-1; no firm D call. The CDR3 covers 12 residues. Germline-derived CDR1 and CDR2 are MDHEN and SYDVKM. The CDR3 coding sequence is TGTGCCAGCAGTTTATCTAGTAGCCAGACGCTCTTC. This encodes CASSLSSSQTLF.

This chain joins TRBV15 and TRBJ2-5; 9 bases agree with TRBD1. The end of the DNA aligns better with TRBJ2-7, so the J call may be wrong. The V gene's germline CDR1 is LNHNV and CDR2 YYDKDF (reference sequence). The CDR3 sequence is 16 residues long. The CDR3 DNA is TGTGCCACCAGCAGCGTAGCCGGGACAGGGAACTACGAGCAGTACTTC. Its translation is CATSSVAGTGNYEQYF.

J is TRBJ1-5 and V is TRBV27, with D unclear. The CDR3 runs to 13 residues. The germline gives CDR1 MNHEY, CDR2 SMNVEV (reference sequence). V lost 4 bases and J 2 bases, leaving 6 bases between the germline ends. The CDR3 loop reads CASSSLGNQPQHF. CDR3 DNA: TGTGCCAGCAGTTCGCTAGGCAATCAGCCCCAGCATTTT.